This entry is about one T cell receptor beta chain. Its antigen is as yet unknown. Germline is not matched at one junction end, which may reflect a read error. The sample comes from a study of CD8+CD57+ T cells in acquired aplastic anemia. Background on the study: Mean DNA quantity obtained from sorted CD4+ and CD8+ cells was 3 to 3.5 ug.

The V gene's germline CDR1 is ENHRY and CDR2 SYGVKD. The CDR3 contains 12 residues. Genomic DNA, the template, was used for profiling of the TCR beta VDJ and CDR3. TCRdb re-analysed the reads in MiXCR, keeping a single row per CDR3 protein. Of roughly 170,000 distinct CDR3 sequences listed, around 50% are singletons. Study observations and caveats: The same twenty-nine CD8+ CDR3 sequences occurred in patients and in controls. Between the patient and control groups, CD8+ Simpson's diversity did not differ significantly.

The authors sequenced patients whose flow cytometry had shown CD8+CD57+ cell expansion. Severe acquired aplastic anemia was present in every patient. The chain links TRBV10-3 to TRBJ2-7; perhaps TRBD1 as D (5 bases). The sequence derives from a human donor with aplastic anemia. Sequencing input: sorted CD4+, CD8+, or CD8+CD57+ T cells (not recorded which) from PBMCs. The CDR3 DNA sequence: TGTGCCGTCAGTGACAGCTCCTACGAGCAGTACTTC. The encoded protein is CAVSDSSYEQYF.